These T cell receptor beta chains were read from a single sample in a study of neurological immune-mediated disorders. TCRdb reanalysed the 5' RACE reads using MiXCR and keeps one entry per CDR3 protein. The sample has some 66,000 distinct CDR3 sequences, less than 5.5% seen once. Sequenced sample: PBMCs. These receptors all come from a man aged 25-45 years with multiple sclerosis. Both conserved end residues are part of each CDR3. A D gene is named only where the DNA matches it firmly. Where a row states a size, it is once, few, many or the class of an expanded clone; other rows omit it.

many	TRBV3-1	-	TRBJ1-5	CASSHRGSNQPQHF	TGTGCCAGCAGCCATCGGGGTTCCAATCAGCCCCAGCATTTT
many	TRBV7-8	-	TRBJ2-3	CASSPGTDPSRGRDTQYF	TGTGCCAGCAGCCCGGGGACAGACCCCTCGCGGGGGAGGGATACGCAGTATTTT
many	TRBV20-1	-	TRBJ2-2	CSAIPDRRDSAGELFF	TGCAGTGCCATACCCGACAGAAGGGATTCGGCCGGGGAGCTGTTTTTT
-	TRBV5-1	TRBD1	TRBJ1-2	CASSHQPGQGVNYGYTF	TGCGCCAGCAGCCACCAACCGGGACAGGGGGTTAACTATGGCTACACCTTC
many	TRBV9	-	TRBJ1-6	CASSEGVSGLNSPLHF	TGTGCCAGCAGCGAGGGCGTGTCGGGTCTGAATTCACCCCTCCACTTT
-	TRBV25-1	-	TRBJ1-2	CASSDGQSPYGYTF	TGTGCCAGCAGCGATGGACAGAGCCCCTATGGCTACACCTTC
-	TRBV4-1	-	TRBJ1-1	CASSLLRGSAFTEAFF	TGCGCCAGCAGCCTCCTCAGGGGATCAGCGTTTACTGAAGCTTTCTTT
many	TRBV4-1	TRBD1	TRBJ1-2	CASSRDRWNYGYTF	TGCGCCAGCAGCCGGGACAGGTGGAACTATGGCTACACCTTC
many	TRBV4-1	TRBD1	TRBJ2-1	CASSQMGQGSRDYNEQFF	TGCGCCAGCAGCCAAATGGGACAGGGGTCTAGGGACTACAATGAGCAGTTCTTC
many	TRBV7-9	TRBD2	TRBJ2-1	CASSHEGLGFHEQFF	TGTGCCAGCAGCCATGAGGGACTAGGGTTCCATGAGCAGTTCTTC
many	TRBV4-1	-	TRBJ1-4	CASSPARGVNEKLFF	TGCGCCAGCAGCCCGGCTCGAGGGGTTAATGAAAAACTGTTTTTT
few	TRBV18	TRBD2	TRBJ2-1	CASSPSGESYNEQFF	TGTGCCAGCTCACCTAGCGGGGAATCCTACAATGAGCAGTTCTTC
many	TRBV20-1	-	TRBJ2-3	CSATRGLSTDTQYF	TGCAGTGCCACCCGTGGCCTAAGCACAGATACGCAGTATTTT
many	TRBV5-1	TRBD1	TRBJ1-1	CASKTTGVQTEAFF	TGCGCCAGCAAGACGACAGGGGTCCAGACTGAAGCTTTCTTT
-	TRBV3-1	TRBD1	TRBJ1-4	CASSKAGTGVKLFF	TGTGCCAGCAGCAAAGCCGGGACAGGGGTTAAACTGTTTTTT
many	TRBV5-1	TRBD1	TRBJ2-2	CASSSGTGTNTGELFF	TGCGCCAGCAGTTCCGGGACAGGTACAAACACCGGGGAGCTGTTTTTT
many	TRBV4-2	TRBD2	TRBJ2-2	CASSQGTSATGELFF	TGTGCCAGCAGCCAAGGGACTAGCGCCACCGGGGAGCTGTTTTTT
many	TRBV7-9	-	TRBJ2-2	CASSLEEGRQSVFF	TGTGCCAGCAGCTTAGAGGAAGGGAGACAGTCGGTGTTTTTT
-	TRBV20-1	-	TRBJ1-1	CSARTVGTEAFF	TGCAGTGCGCGGACTGTAGGCACTGAAGCTTTCTTT
-	TRBV3-1	-	TRBJ1-6	CASSQAGVSSYNSPLNF	TGTGCCAGCAGCCAAGCAGGGGTCAGCTCCTATAATTCACCCCTCAACTTT
many	TRBV5-1	-	TRBJ1-2	CASGRPAGRYGYTF	TGCGCCAGCGGACGCCCGGCAGGGAGATATGGCTACACCTTC
many	TRBV5-1	TRBD1	TRBJ2-7	CASSSRTGDEQYF	TGCGCCAGCAGCTCTCGGACAGGGGACGAGCAGTACTTC
many	TRBV4-1	-	TRBJ1-1	CASSQERGTEAFF	TGCGCCAGCAGCCAAGAGAGGGGAACTGAAGCTTTCTTT
many	TRBV6-6	-	TRBJ1-2	CASSQPGEANYGYTF	TGTGCCAGCAGCCAACCGGGGGAAGCTAACTATGGCTACACCTTC
many	TRBV29-1	TRBD1	TRBJ1-1	CSVVGRGPTEAFF	TGCAGCGTTGTGGGCAGGGGGCCCACTGAAGCTTTCTTT
many	TRBV5-1	TRBD1	TRBJ1-4	CASSSTGTGLEKLFF	TGCGCCAGCAGCTCGACCGGGACAGGGCTTGAAAAACTGTTTTTT
many	TRBV6-5	-	TRBJ1-3	CASMGGNTIYF	TGTGCCAGCATGGGGGGAAACACCATATATTTT
many	TRBV14	TRBD1	TRBJ2-3	CASSQTGRPADTQYF	TGTGCCAGCAGCCAGACAGGGCGTCCAGCAGATACGCAGTATTTT